This T cell receptor (beta chain) comes out of a study of spatial heterogeneity in lung cancer (dated by TCRdb to 2018 to 2020). Regarding the study in general: Beta-chain transcripts were consistently detected in greater numbers than alpha-chain transcripts, which likely reflected higher beta-chain transcript abundance. In the raw uncorrected reads, each unique combination of TCR and UMI appeared more than ten times on average. The study linked features of the TCR repertoire to counts of nonsynonymous mutations, which were determined by whole-exome sequencing of tumor tissue. The study quantitatively compared TCR alpha and beta repertoires across multiple tumor regions, matched nontumor lung and blood in non-small cell lung cancer. At surgery, about 210 tumor regions, approximately 64 matched nontumor lung samples and 45 to 60 PBMC samples were TCR-sequenced for both alpha and beta chains. Paper-wide results and their limitations: Confirming at a functional level the hypothesis that regional TCRs recognize regional mutations was considered to require additional single-cell paired TCR alpha and beta sequencing. Ubiquitous expanded tumor TCRs were detected in blood more often at tumor resection than at routine follow-up.

The time point label, as the study defines it: sample taken at primary tumor resection. TCR sequencing used whole RNA extracted from tumor and nontumor lung tissue, or from cryopreserved PBMC samples, without cell sorting. Samples were obtained from around 72 patients with early-stage, untreated non-small cell lung cancer from the lung TRACERx cohort. Only patients for whom sufficient RNA was available from at least two tumor regions were selected for TCR sequencing. This clonotype was counted only a few times. Its specific antigen is unknown. Nothing much larger sits one base from this clone, and base qualities are not available. Receptor amplification or capture employed 5' RACE. The sample was run on a NextSeq 500. In the TCR library protocol, a unique molecular identifier was attached to each TCR cDNA molecule so that PCR and sequencing errors could be corrected. On the study's bioinformatics: Decombinator tools were used for TCR identification, UMI-based error correction and CDR3 extraction. TCRs above a frequency of 2 per 1,000, corresponding to the top 1% of the tumor frequency distribution, were defined as expanded. Rényi diversity was computed with the R vegan package after subsampling each repertoire 100 times to 5,000 TCRs. CDR3 similarity networks were built from amino acid triplet string-kernel similarity, with CDR3s being connected when pairwise similarity was above 0.82. TCRdb took the public reads, trimmed them with fastp at Q25, ran MiXCR for clone calling and kept in-frame beta chains. For every CDR3 protein sequence, its rows merge into one entry that carries the most common genes and DNA. TCRdb assigned the V and J calls; the authors' analysis was not used. For this sample the table gives some 40,000 distinct CDR3 sequences, of which less than 5.5% were detected only once. Together, the top ten hold 20% to 30% of the sample.

Taken from cysteine to phenylalanine, the CDR3 has 15 residues. Only the CDR3 DNA is retained, 45 bases long and in frame from the first base. CDR1 SQVTM and CDR2 ANQGSEA are derived from the germline V gene. At the junction V is shortened by 0 bases and J by 0 bases, with 12 bases in between. The sequence derives from a female donor with early-stage non-small cell lung cancer. The sample in question was PBMCs, obtained at surgery. In this chain, TRBV29-1 is recombined with TRBJ2-7, with the D segment identity uncertain. This receptor carries the CDR3 CSVEDQEGVSYEQYF. DNA sequence: TGCAGCGTTGAAGATCAGGAAGGTGTCTCCTACGAGCAGTACTTC.